The following is a T cell receptor beta chain sequence with its context. The antigen is unknown. This entry comes from a study of beta chain features in type 1 diabetes. Study results and caveats: Patients with Type 1 diabetes showed moderately but significantly shorter TCRB CDR3s in all four CD4+ subsets.

Reverse transcribing all isolated RNA meant expressed TCRB transcripts were sequenced. The table came from immunoSEQ multiplex PCR; TCRdb's copy has only in-frame clones and leaves some out. The data hold 50,000 or so clones, with about 40% observed a single time. This CDR3 has 13 residues. Trimming shortened V by 6 bases and J by 8 bases, and 16 bases separated the two germline ends. Germline CDR1 and CDR2: LGHNA and YSLEER. The receptor's source is a man between 25 and 39 years old with type 1 diabetes. The gene calls are TRBV4-3 and TRBJ1-2; D not certain. Sequenced input: Tregs from blood. The DNA of the CDR3 is TGCGCCAGCAGTTTAGAGGGAACGGGGGGCTACACCTTC. Translating gives CASSLEGTGGYTF.